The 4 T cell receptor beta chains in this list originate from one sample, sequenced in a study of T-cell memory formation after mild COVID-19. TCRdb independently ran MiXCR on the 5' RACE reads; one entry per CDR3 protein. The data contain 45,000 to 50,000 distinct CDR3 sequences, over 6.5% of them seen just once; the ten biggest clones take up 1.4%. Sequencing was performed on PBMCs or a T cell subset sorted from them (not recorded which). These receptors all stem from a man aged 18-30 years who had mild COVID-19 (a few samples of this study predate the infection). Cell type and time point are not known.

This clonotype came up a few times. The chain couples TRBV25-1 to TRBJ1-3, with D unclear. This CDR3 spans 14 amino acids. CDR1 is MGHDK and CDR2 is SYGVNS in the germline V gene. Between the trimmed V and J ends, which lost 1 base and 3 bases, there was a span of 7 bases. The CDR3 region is CASSESGVGNTIYF. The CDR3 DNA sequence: TGTGCCAGCAGTGAATCAGGAGTTGGAAACACCATATATTTT.

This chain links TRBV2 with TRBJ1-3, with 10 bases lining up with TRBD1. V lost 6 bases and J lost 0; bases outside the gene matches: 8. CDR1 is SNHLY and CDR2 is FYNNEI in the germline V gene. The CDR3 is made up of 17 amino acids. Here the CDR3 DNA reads TGTGCCAGCAGCGGGGGGACAGGGGTTATCTCTGGAAACACCATATATTTT. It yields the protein CASSGGTGVISGNTIYF.

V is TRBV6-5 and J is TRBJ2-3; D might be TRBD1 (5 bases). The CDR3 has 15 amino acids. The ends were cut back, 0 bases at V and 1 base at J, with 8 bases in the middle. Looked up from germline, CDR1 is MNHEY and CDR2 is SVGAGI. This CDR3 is CASSYSTVGTDTQYF. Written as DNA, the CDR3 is TGTGCCAGCAGTTACTCGACAGTGGGCACAGATACGCAGTATTTT.

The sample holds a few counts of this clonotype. The CDR3 DNA reads TGTGCCAGCAGTTTATATGCGGGTAACACTGAAGCTTTCTTT. It codes for CASSLYAGNTEAFF. The chain is built from TRBV12-3 or TRBV12-4 and TRBJ1-1; D is uncertain. V was cut by 2 bases and J by 2 bases, with 9 bases left in between. The CDR3 is 14 amino acids.